The 17 T cell receptor beta chains given below trace back to one sample, sequenced in a study of shared clonotypes between healthy human individuals. TCRdb keeps only in-frame clones here, not all; method: immunoSEQ multiplex PCR. The table shows about 490,000 clones, with about 80% occurring only once. The sequenced sample was PBMCs. Receptors originate from a middle-aged woman in good health. Some clones in this sample may be carry-over from other donors' samples.

V is TRBV6-1 and J is TRBJ2-7, with a tentative D call TRBD2 (6 bases). The length of the CDR3 is 14 residues. The germline V and J ends were trimmed by 3 bases and 4 bases, with 13 bases remaining between them. Germline CDR1 and CDR2: MNHNS and SASEGT. The CDR3 sequence is CASSDVADSYEQYF. In DNA, the CDR3 is TGTGCCAGCAGTGATGTAGCGGATAGTTACGAGCAGTACTTC.

This rearrangement joins TRBV15 to TRBJ2-3, with D hard to call. Trimming shortened V by 0 bases and J by 5 bases, and 15 bases separated the two germline ends. The CDR3 runs to 16 residues. The germline V gene encodes CDR1 LNHNV and CDR2 YYDKDF (reference sequence). The DNA for the CDR3 is TGTGCCACCAGCAGAGATGACCTGGGGTGGATAGATACGCAGTATTTT. It is translated as CATSRDDLGWIDTQYF.

The chain employs TRBV4-3 and TRBJ2-6; no clear D. The CDR3 length is 19 residues. Looked up from germline, CDR1 is LGHNA and CDR2 is YSLEER. V was shortened by 0 bases and J by 2 bases, with 17 bases between the two germline ends. In nucleotides, the CDR3 is TGCGCCAGCAGCCAAGATCTCTCCCGAGCTTTTGCTGGGGCCAACGTCCTGACTTTC. Protein product: CASSQDLSRAFAGANVLTF.

This clone showed up many times. The chain uses TRBV2 and TRBJ2-3; D may be TRBD2 (6 bases). This CDR3 comprises 15 residues. V lost 6 bases and J lost 0, with 13 bases in between. The V gene's germline CDR1 is SNHLY and CDR2 FYNNEI. CDR3: CASSISGTSTDTQYF. For the CDR3, the DNA is TGTGCCAGCAGCATTAGCGGCACTAGCACAGATACGCAGTATTTT. The variable domain in full, with the rest retrieved from reference TRBV2 and TRBJ2-3, is EPEVTQTPSHQVTQMGQEVILRCVPISNHLYFYWYRQILGQKVEFLVSFYNNEISEKSEIFDDQFSVERPDGSNFTLKIRSTKLEDSAMYFCASSISGTSTDTQYFGPGTRLTVL.

The genes are TRBV5-1 and TRBJ1-3; unclear D gene. V lost 2 bases and J 0 bases, leaving 15 bases between the germline ends. The germline V gene has CDR1 SGHRS and CDR2 YFSETQ. The CDR3 length is 17 residues. CDR3: CASSFGQLDFSGNTIYF. The CDR3 nucleotides read TGCGCCAGCAGCTTCGGCCAACTGGACTTCTCTGGAAACACCATATATTTT.

The chain uses TRBV19 and TRBJ2-7, with 7 positions matching TRBD1. Germline V lookup: CDR1 LNHDA, CDR2 SQIVND (reference sequence). The junction had 12 bases not matched to a gene; V was cut back by 5 bases and J by 5 bases. This CDR3 has 15 residues. CDR3 protein: CASSPRQGGIDEQYF. For the CDR3, the DNA is TGTGCCAGTAGTCCCAGACAGGGTGGAATCGACGAGCAGTACTTC.

CDR3 loop: CASSRGLDGGVKQYF. Here the CDR3 DNA reads TGTGCCAGTAGTCGGGGACTAGACGGGGGGGTGAAGCAGTACTTC. The chain carries TRBV19 and TRBJ2-7, with TRBD2 matching over 8 bases. The germline CDR1 and CDR2 sequences are LNHDA and SQIVND (reference sequence). V gave up 5 bases and J gave up 8 bases; unmatched junction bases: 14. The CDR3 has 15 amino acids.

The chain has TRBV6-5 and TRBJ2-2, with D perhaps assigned TRBD1 or TRBD2 (5 bases each). With 6 bases removed from V and 5 bases from J, the gap between germline ends came to 13 bases. The CDR3 consists of 14 residues. The germline V gene has CDR1 MNHEY and CDR2 SVGAGI. The CDR3 region has the DNA TGTGCCAGCAGCCGGGACCGAGTAACCGGGGAGCTGTTTTTT. Translated: CASSRDRVTGELFF.

V gene TRBV19 combines with J gene TRBJ2-2, with TRBD1 identical over 7 bases. This CDR3 is built from 13 residues. The junction had 7 bases not matched to a gene; V was cut back by 7 bases and J by 8 bases. Per germline, CDR1 LNHDA and CDR2 SQIVND (reference sequence). The CDR3 loop reads CASIDRVAGELFF. CDR3 coding DNA: TGTGCCAGTATCGACAGGGTGGCTGGGGAGCTGTTTTTT.

The chain employs TRBV2 and TRBJ2-5; the D gene is possibly TRBD2 (5 bases). The V gene lost 2 bases and the J gene lost 5 bases, with 6 bases spanning the gap. Germline CDR1 is SNHLY and CDR2 is FYNNEI. The CDR3 contains 12 residues. The CDR3 DNA reads as TGTGCCAGCAGTGAAACTAGGGAGACCCAGTACTTC. Translating gives CASSETRETQYF.

This sequence joins TRBV5-4 and TRBJ2-4; TRBD2 aligns across 12 bases. V gave up 4 bases and J gave up 0 bases; unmatched junction bases: 2. The CDR3 totals 16 residues. Germline V gene data show CDR1 as SGHNT and CDR2 as YYREEE (reference sequence). The CDR3 loop reads CASSPGLAGAKNIQYF. The CDR3 DNA reads as TGTGCCAGCAGCCCGGGACTAGCGGGAGCCAAAAACATTCAGTACTTC.

The gene calls are TRBV2 and TRBJ2-5; 15 nucleotides agree with TRBD2. Trimming at V came to 7 bases and at J to 7 bases, leaving 10 bases not matched to a gene. The CDR3 is 16 amino acids. Germline loops: CDR1 SNHLY, CDR2 FYNNEI. DNA for the CDR3: TGTGCCAGCACCTACGGACTAGCGGGAGGGAAGGGGACCCAGTACTTC. This codes for CASTYGLAGGKGTQYF.

J is TRBJ1-2 and V is TRBV4-3, with D hard to call. Looked up from germline, CDR1 is LGHNA and CDR2 is YSLEER. The CDR3 sequence is 15 residues long. V was pared by 0 bases and J by 8 bases, with 16 bases between. CDR3 bases: TGCGCCAGCAGCCAAGAGTTGGCCAGGCCATACGGCTACACCTTC. Its translation: CASSQELARPYGYTF.

This clone was detected only once. The rearrangement links TRBV7-2 to TRBJ1-2; TRBD1 might be the D (5 bases). The CDR3 has 13 amino acids. V gave up 7 bases and J gave up 0 bases, with 9 bases separating them. The germline V gene encodes CDR1 SGHTA and CDR2 FQGNSA. CDR3 nucleotides: TGTGCCAGCACTGACAGAACTAACTATGGCTACACCTTC. Its protein is CASTDRTNYGYTF.

The chain joins TRBV18 to TRBJ1-4, with D perhaps TRBD1 (5 bases). The V gene's germline CDR1 is KGHSH and CDR2 LQKENI. The length of the CDR3 is 14 residues. Trimming removed 4 bases at V and 5 bases at J, with 11 bases between. The CDR3: CASSLQGWNEKLFF. Written as DNA, the CDR3 is TGTGCCAGCTCACTTCAGGGTTGGAATGAAAAACTGTTTTTT. The full variable domain, with the rest looked up from reference TRBV18 and TRBJ1-4, is NAGVMQNPRHLVRRRGQEARLRCSPMKGHSHVYWYRQLPEEGLKFMVYLQKENIIDESGMPKERFSAEFPKEGPSILRIQQVVRGDSAAYFCASSLQGWNEKLFFGSGTQLSVL.

This clone came up once. The CDR3 here is CASSAGLSDTQYF. The CDR3 nucleotides are TGTGCCAGCAGCGCTGGACTATCAGATACGCAGTATTTT. J is TRBJ2-3 and V is TRBV7-2; D may be TRBD2 (6 bases). In germline, CDR1 is SGHTA, CDR2 FQGNSA. The CDR3 spans 13 residues. Trimming took 5 bases from V and 4 from J, leaving 10 bases between them. The whole variable domain, filled in from reference TRBV7-2 and TRBJ2-3, reads GAGVSQSPSNKVTEKGKDVELRCDPISGHTALYWYRQSLGQGLEFLIYFQGNSAPDKSGLPSDRFSAERTGGSVSTLTIQRTQQEDSAVYLCASSAGLSDTQYFGPGTRLTVL.

The chain joins TRBV5-4 to TRBJ2-1, with 9 bases aligning to TRBD2. Germline CDR1 is SGHNT and CDR2 is YYREEE (reference sequence). V shed 6 bases and J 0 bases; nucleotides not matched to a gene: 7. The CDR3 covers 16 residues. CDR3 DNA: TGTGCCAGCACGCGGGGTAGCGGGAGCTCCTACAATGAGCAGTTCTTC. Translation: CASTRGSGSSYNEQFF. The complete variable domain, with remaining parts taken from reference TRBV5-4 and TRBJ2-1, reads ETGVTQSPTHLIKTRGQQVTLRCSSQSGHNTVSWYQQALGQGPQFIFQYYREEENGRGNFPPRFSGLQFPNYSSELNVNALELDDSALYLCASTRGSGSSYNEQFFGPGTRLTVL.